This T cell receptor beta chain was sequenced for a study of technical replicates of blood from a handful of donors. Measured with immunoSEQ multiplex PCR; TCRdb has only the in-frame clones, and not every one. Of roughly 80,000 clones in the sample, about 89% were seen once. This CDR3 comprises 13 residues. V lost 6 bases and J 3 bases, leaving 11 bases between the germline ends. Germline V lookup: CDR1 ENHRY, CDR2 SYGVKD. The clonotype comes from a human donor in good health. The V and J genes are TRBV10-3 and TRBJ1-1, with D possibly matching TRBD1 (5 bases). Sequencing used T cells isolated from PBMCs. The CDR3 sequence is CAIRWGGDTEAFF. CDR3 in DNA: TGTGCCATCAGGTGGGGGGGAGACACTGAAGCTTTCTTT.